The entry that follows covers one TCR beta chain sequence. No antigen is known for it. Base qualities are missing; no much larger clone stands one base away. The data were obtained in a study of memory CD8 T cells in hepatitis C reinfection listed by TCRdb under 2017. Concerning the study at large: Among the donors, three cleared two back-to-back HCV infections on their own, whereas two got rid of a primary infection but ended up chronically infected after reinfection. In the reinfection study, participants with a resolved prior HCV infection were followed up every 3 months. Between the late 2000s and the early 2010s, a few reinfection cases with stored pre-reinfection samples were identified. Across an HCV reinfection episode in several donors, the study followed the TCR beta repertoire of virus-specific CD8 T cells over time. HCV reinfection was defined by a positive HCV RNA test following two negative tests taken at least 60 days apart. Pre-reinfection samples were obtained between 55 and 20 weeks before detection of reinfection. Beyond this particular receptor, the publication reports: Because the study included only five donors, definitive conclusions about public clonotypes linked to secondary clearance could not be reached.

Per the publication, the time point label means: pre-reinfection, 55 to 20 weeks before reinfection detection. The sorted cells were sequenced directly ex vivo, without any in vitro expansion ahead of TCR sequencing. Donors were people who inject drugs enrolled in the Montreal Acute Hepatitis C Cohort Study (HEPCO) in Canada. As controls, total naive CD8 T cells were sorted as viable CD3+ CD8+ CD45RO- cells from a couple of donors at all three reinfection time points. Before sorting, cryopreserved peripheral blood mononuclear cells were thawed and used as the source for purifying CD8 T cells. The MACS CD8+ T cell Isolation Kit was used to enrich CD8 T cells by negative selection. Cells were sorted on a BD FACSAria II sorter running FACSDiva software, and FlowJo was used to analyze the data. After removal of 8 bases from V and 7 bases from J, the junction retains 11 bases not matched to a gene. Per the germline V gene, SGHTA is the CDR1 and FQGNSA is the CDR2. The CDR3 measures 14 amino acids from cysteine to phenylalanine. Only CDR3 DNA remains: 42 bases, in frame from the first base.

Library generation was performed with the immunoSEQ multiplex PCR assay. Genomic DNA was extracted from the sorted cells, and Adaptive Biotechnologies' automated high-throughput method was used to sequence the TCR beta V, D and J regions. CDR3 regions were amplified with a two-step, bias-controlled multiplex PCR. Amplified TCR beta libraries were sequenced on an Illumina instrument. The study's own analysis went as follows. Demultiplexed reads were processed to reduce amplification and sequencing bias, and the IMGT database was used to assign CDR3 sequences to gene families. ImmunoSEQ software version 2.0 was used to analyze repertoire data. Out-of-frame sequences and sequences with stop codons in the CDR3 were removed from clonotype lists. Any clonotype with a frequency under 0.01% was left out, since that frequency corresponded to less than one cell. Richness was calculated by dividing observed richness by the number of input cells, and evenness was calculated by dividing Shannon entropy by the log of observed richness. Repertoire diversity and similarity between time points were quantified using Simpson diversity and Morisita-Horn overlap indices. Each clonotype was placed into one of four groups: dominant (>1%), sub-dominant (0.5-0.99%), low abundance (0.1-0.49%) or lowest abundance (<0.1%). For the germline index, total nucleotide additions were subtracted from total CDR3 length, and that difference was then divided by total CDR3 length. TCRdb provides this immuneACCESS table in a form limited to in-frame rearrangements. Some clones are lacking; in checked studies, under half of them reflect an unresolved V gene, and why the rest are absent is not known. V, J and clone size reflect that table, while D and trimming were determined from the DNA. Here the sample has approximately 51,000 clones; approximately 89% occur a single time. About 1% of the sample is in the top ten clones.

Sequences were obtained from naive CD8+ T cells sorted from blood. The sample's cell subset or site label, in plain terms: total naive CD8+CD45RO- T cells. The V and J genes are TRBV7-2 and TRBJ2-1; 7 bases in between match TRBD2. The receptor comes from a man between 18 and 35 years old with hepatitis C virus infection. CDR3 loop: CASAGGLSGNEQFF. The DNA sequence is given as TGTGCCAGCGCCGGGGGGTTAAGTGGGAATGAGCAGTTCTTC.